A single T cell receptor beta chain is shown here with its context. Its cognate antigen is unknown. The data originate from a study of shared clonotypes between healthy human individuals. Whole-study results and caveats: Non-shared clonotypes displayed generation probabilities falling below those of clonotypes present in all four donors. It was anticipated that sequencing depth would influence how many clonotypes donors shared.

Genomic DNA from each subset was divided evenly over several immunoSEQ plates. Sequencing used immunoSEQ multiplex PCR; TCRdb keeps in-frame clones, though not all of them. The repertoire consists of 1 million to 1.3 million clones, with 70% to 80% occurring once and the leading ten covering 0.5% to 0.65%. The study separated CD4+ cells into CD45RA+ naive and CD45RA-negative memory subsets. This sequence originates from a man younger than 35 in good health. Some clones in this sample may be carry-over from other donors' samples. The material sequenced was memory CD4+ T cells from PBMCs. Subset given: CD45RA-negative fraction.

The DNA of the CDR3 is TGTGCCAGCAGCGATAGGACTGGCGCGGGCGAAAAACTGTTTTTT. Translated, it gives CASSDRTGAGEKLFF. The J gene is TRBJ1-4, the V gene TRBV6-6, with D hard to call. Trimming shortened V by 6 bases and J by 8 bases, and 19 bases separated the two germline ends. The germline CDR1 and CDR2 sequences are MNHNY and SVGAGI (reference sequence). This CDR3 is built from 15 residues.